The entry below describes one T cell receptor (beta chain). Its target is unknown. It was with 60 Vbeta and 13 Jbeta primers that the PCR ran. Assay: immunoSEQ multiplex PCR; the TCRdb copy retains only in-frame clones and omits some. The sample carries about 140,000 clones, over 75% recorded once. This sample was taken from a study of cytomegalovirus exposure and HLA in healthy donors. The study, taken as a whole, reports: An analysis was carried out later, and it reportedly showed fewer N-insertions in an Asian-associated ancestry cluster than the roughly 700-donor mean.

Germline CDR1 and CDR2: SGDLS and YYNGEE. J lost 3 bases, V lost 3 bases, and 7 bases had no gene match. This CDR3 contains 15 residues. This TCR derives from a man aged 50-60 years in good health and CMV-seronegative. The chain joins TRBV9 to TRBJ2-7, with 9 bases fitting TRBD1. Input material: PBMCs. The CDR3 loop is CASSGGTGKVYEQYF. For the CDR3, the DNA is TGTGCCAGCAGCGGGGGGACAGGGAAGGTCTACGAGCAGTACTTC.